The rows below give T cell receptor beta chains drawn from one sample of a study of T-cell memory formation after mild COVID-19. One entry per CDR3 protein results from TCRdb running MiXCR on the 5' RACE reads. The repertoire includes 380,000 or so distinct CDR3 sequences, approximately 15% of them detected once, and 20% to 25% sits in the top ten. Sample: PBMCs or a T cell subset sorted from them (not recorded which). The origin of the receptors is a young man who had mild COVID-19 (a few samples of this study predate the infection). Cell type and time point are not known. Each CDR3 is given with its conserved first and last residue. D genes are given only for firm matches. Not every row has a clone size; where given, it reads once, few, many or a size class.

j_call,clone_size,d_call,v_call,cdr3_nt,cdr3_aa
TRBJ2-5,.,.,TRBV19,TGTGCCAGTAGTAACCAGGCCCAAGAGACCCAGTACTTC,CASSNQAQETQYF
TRBJ2-1,many,TRBD2,TRBV15,TGTGCCACCAGCAGAGATGGGGCAGCGGGGATAGGCTATGAGCAGTTCTTC,CATSRDGAAGIGYEQFF
TRBJ1-6,few,.,TRBV6-5,TGTGCCAGCAGTTACTCTCGGGGGAGTAATCCACCCCTCCACTTT,CASSYSRGSNPPLHF
TRBJ1-2,once,.,TRBV12-3/TRBV12-4,TGTGCCAGCAGTTTTGGAGGGGGAACCCTATATGGCTACACCTTC,CASSFGGGTLYGYTF
TRBJ2-3,many,TRBD1,TRBV7-3,TGTGCCAGCAGCCCGACAGGGGTTAGCACAGATACGCAGTATTTT,CASSPTGVSTDTQYF
TRBJ1-5,.,.,TRBV12-3/TRBV12-4,TGTGCCAGCAGTACCTCGTGGCAGCCCCAGCATTTT,CASSTSWQPQHF
TRBJ2-1,.,TRBD2,TRBV5-1,TGCGCCAGCAGCTTGGCCGGGTCGGGGGGGAGGAACAATGAGCAGTTCTTC,CASSLAGSGGRNNEQFF
TRBJ2-5,few,.,TRBV4-1,TGCGCCAGCAGCCAAGTCCCCCTCGGAGAGACCCAGTACTTC,CASSQVPLGETQYF
TRBJ2-1,.,TRBD2,TRBV12-3/TRBV12-4,TGTGCCAGCCGGACTAGCGGAGTTTTATACAATGAGCAGTTCTTC,CASRTSGVLYNEQFF
TRBJ2-5,.,TRBD2,TRBV7-9,TGTGCCAGCAGCTTAAAGGCTAGCGGGCAAGAGACCCAGTACTTC,CASSLKASGQETQYF
TRBJ2-1,few,.,TRBV5-1,TGCGCCAGCAGCTTCATCCAGAACAATGAGCAGTTCTTC,CASSFIQNNEQFF
TRBJ2-7,few,.,TRBV5-6,TGTGCCAGCAGCTTGTGGCACGAGCAGTACTTC,CASSLWHEQYF
TRBJ2-3,few,.,TRBV7-9,TGTGCCAGCAGCTGGCAGGGGTCAGATACGCAGTATTTT,CASSWQGSDTQYF
TRBJ1-4,.,.,TRBV5-1,TGCGCCAGCAGAGGAAGGCAGGGGTCGGGCGAAAAACTGTTTTTT,CASRGRQGSGEKLFF
TRBJ2-7,.,.,TRBV6-5,TGTGCCAGCAGTTACTCGTCGCGGGTCTACGAGCAGTACTTC,CASSYSSRVYEQYF
TRBJ2-7,.,.,TRBV9,TGTGCCAGCAGCGTCGGGGGAACCTACGAGCAGTACTTC,CASSVGGTYEQYF
TRBJ1-1,.,.,TRBV3-1,TGTGCCAGCAGCCAAGATGGGGTCCGGAGCACTGAAGCTTTCTTT,CASSQDGVRSTEAFF
TRBJ1-4,many,.,TRBV7-9,TGTGCCAGCCACGTAGGGGGTACAGCTAATGAAAAACTGTTTTTT,CASHVGGTANEKLFF
TRBJ2-3,.,.,TRBV9,TGTGCCAGCAGCGAGACCCCGCCGGGTACGCAGTATTTT,CASSETPPGTQYF
TRBJ2-5,many,TRBD2,TRBV5-1,TGCGCCAGCAGCTGGAGACTAGCCGAGGAGACCCAGTACTTC,CASSWRLAEETQYF
TRBJ2-3,.,TRBD2,TRBV7-2,TGTGCCAGCAGCGCCGGGGGGAGCGCAGATACGCAGTATTTT,CASSAGGSADTQYF
TRBJ1-1,.,.,TRBV30,TGTGCCTGGAGTGTCAGGGGATGGGTGAACACTGAAGCTTTCTTT,CAWSVRGWVNTEAFF
TRBJ1-2,many,.,TRBV11-2,TGTGCCAGCAGCCAAGACCCCGACTATGGCTACACCTTC,CASSQDPDYGYTF
TRBJ1-2,.,.,TRBV6-2/TRBV6-3,TGTGCCAGCAGTTACTCCGGCAGGGTTGGCTACACCTTC,CASSYSGRVGYTF
TRBJ2-5,few,TRBD2,TRBV5-4,TGTGCCAGCAGCCCCGGGACTAGCGGGAGGATCCAAGAGACCCAGTACTTC,CASSPGTSGRIQETQYF
TRBJ2-2,few,.,TRBV20-1,TGCAGTGCTAGTGGGTGGAACACCGGGGAGCTGTTTTTT,CSASGWNTGELFF
TRBJ1-2,many,TRBD1,TRBV5-1,TGCGCCAGCAGCTTGGCCGGGACAGGAGACTATGGCTACACCTTC,CASSLAGTGDYGYTF
TRBJ1-1,few,.,TRBV18,TGTGCCAGCTCACCCAGGGGTACGGCTGAAGCTTTCTTT,CASSPRGTAEAFF
TRBJ2-2,.,.,TRBV7-9,TGTGCCAGCAGCTCCCCAGGCGGGCCGGGGGAGCTGTTTTTT,CASSSPGGPGELFF
TRBJ2-2,.,TRBD2,TRBV9,TGTGCCAGCAGCGTAGGTTCTCTTCTAGCGGCGAACACCGGGGAGCTGTTTTTT,CASSVGSLLAANTGELFF
TRBJ1-5,.,.,TRBV5-1,TGCGCCAGCAGCTTGTTCCAGCCCCAGCATTTT,CASSLFQPQHF
TRBJ2-1,.,TRBD2,TRBV7-2,TGTGCCAGCAGCTTATCCGGGGGGGACTCCTACAATGAGCAGTTCTTC,CASSLSGGDSYNEQFF
TRBJ1-1,.,.,TRBV2,TGTGCCAGCATGGTGGACACTGAAGCTTTCTTT,CASMVDTEAFF